The rows below give T cell receptor beta chains drawn from one sample of a study of blood T cell repertoires in COVID-19. Sequencing was performed with immunoSEQ multiplex PCR; in TCRdb, only in-frame clones are kept and a portion is missing. Counted here are under 85,000 clones, around 77% occurring once; the ten biggest clones make up 8.5% to 10%. The specimen sequenced was peripheral blood. The source is a human donor in a cohort sampled during active COVID-19. Both conserved end residues are part of each CDR3. The D gene is left open where the match is weak. Size is stated for part of the rows, as once, few or many counts, or as a class when the clone is expanded.

D	V	J	size	DNA	CDR3
TRBD2	TRBV4-1	TRBJ2-7	few	TGCGCCAGCAGCCAAGACGGAGGCGGGGGGGCCTCCGGTGAGCAGTACTTC	CASSQDGGGGASGEQYF
.	TRBV7-9	TRBJ1-1	once	TGTGCCAGCAGCGGGCGGGGGATCACTGAAGCTTTCTTT	CASSGRGITEAFF
.	TRBV5-1	TRBJ2-1	.	TGCGCCAGCAGCCCACCGGGGTACAATGAGCAGTTCTTC	CASSPPGYNEQFF
.	TRBV7-3	TRBJ1-5	.	TGTGCCAGCAGCCTTTATCAGCCCCAGCATTTT	CASSLYQPQHF
.	TRBV6-5	TRBJ1-4	.	TGTGCCAGCAGACCCGGGGCAGGGGCCTACGGACTGTTTTTT	CASRPGAGAYGLFF
.	TRBV6-2/TRBV6-3	TRBJ2-7	few	TGTGCCAGCAGTTACTCCCCGGAGGGATCCTACGAGCAGTACTTC	CASSYSPEGSYEQYF
.	TRBV20-1	TRBJ2-7	once	TGCAGTCCTCGAAGGGGTGGAGAGCAGTACTTC	CSPRRGGEQYF
TRBD1	TRBV5-4	TRBJ1-6	.	TGTGCCAGCACACAGGGGAGTAATTCACCCCTCCACTTT	CASTQGSNSPLHF
.	TRBV20-1	TRBJ1-2	.	TGCAGTGCTATTCTGGGCTACACCTTC	CSAILGYTF
.	TRBV7-8	TRBJ2-6	.	TGTGCCAGCAGCTTAGGGGCCGTTAAACCCTCTGGGGCCAACGTCCTGACTTTC	CASSLGAVKPSGANVLTF
.	TRBV5-6	TRBJ1-6	.	TGTGCCAGCAGCTTGGCCTTAGGGCGGGCCAATTCACCCCTCCACTTT	CASSLALGRANSPLHF
TRBD2	TRBV9	TRBJ2-3	.	TGTGCCAGCAGTCCGGGACTAGCGGGGAGCACAGATACGCAGTATTTT	CASSPGLAGSTDTQYF
TRBD2	TRBV27	TRBJ2-1	.	TGTGCCAGCAGTTTAATAATTTCAGCGGGGGACAATGAGCAGTTCTTC	CASSLIISAGDNEQFF
.	TRBV2	TRBJ2-7	.	TGTGCCAGCAGTGAAGAGTCAGGGTCCTACGAGCAGTACTTC	CASSEESGSYEQYF
.	TRBV5-6	TRBJ1-2	few	TGTGCCAGCAGCTTGTTGGGCAGAGCTAACTATGGCTACACCTTC	CASSLLGRANYGYTF
.	TRBV5-6	TRBJ1-6	.	TGTGCCAGCAGCTTAACCAGGGCGTCCTATAATTCACCCCTCCACTTT	CASSLTRASYNSPLHF
TRBD1	TRBV12-5	TRBJ1-5	.	TGTGCTAGTGGTTTACAGGCAGGGGGAACCGGGTGGAGCAATCAGCCCCAGCATTTT	CASGLQAGGTGWSNQPQHF
.	TRBV2	TRBJ1-2	.	TGTGCCAGCACCTCCCGGGTAGAGGACTATGGCTACACCTTC	CASTSRVEDYGYTF
.	TRBV7-2	TRBJ1-3	.	TGTGCCAGCAGCCTAAGGCCCGTCAGGGCTGCGGGAAACACCATATATTTT	CASSLRPVRAAGNTIYF
.	TRBV6-6	TRBJ2-7	.	TGTGCCAGCAGCAACGCGGGGACCTACGAGCAGTACTTC	CASSNAGTYEQYF
.	TRBV6-5	TRBJ1-2	.	TGTGCCAGCACCCTATACAGGGATACCTATGGCTACACCTTC	CASTLYRDTYGYTF
.	TRBV3-1/TRBV3-2	TRBJ2-3	.	TGTGCCAGCAGCCAGGGAATGAGCGGTGATACGCAGTATTTT	CASSQGMSGDTQYF
.	TRBV2	TRBJ2-5	.	TGTGCCAGCAGTCGACACGATAGGGAGACCCAGTACTTC	CASSRHDRETQYF
TRBD2	TRBV6-5	TRBJ2-5	once	TGTGCCAGCAGTTACTCAGCGGGGCGAGGGGAAGAGACCCAGTACTTC	CASSYSAGRGEETQYF
TRBD1	TRBV7-6	TRBJ2-1	once	TGTGCCAGCAGCTCAAGACAGGGGGAGCAGTTCTTC	CASSSRQGEQFF